The clone carrying this TCR beta chain occurred a few times. CDR3 length equals 15 residues. V lost 1 base to trimming and J lost 4 bases; unmatched junction nucleotides: 4. Germline CDR1 reads SQVTM; CDR2 reads ANQGSEA. The library protocol tagged individual cDNA molecules with unique molecular identifiers. TCRdb fed the 5' RACE reads into MiXCR, producing one record per CDR3 protein. The sample lists some 71,000 distinct CDR3 sequences; over 9.5% were seen once. The sample originates from a study of early T cells in non-severe SARS-CoV-2 infection. The source is an adult who was a healthcare worker with PCR-confirmed SARS-CoV-2 infection or an uninfected control (not recorded which). Sample: whole blood, taken at baseline. The rearrangement uses TRBV29-1 and TRBJ2-1; 10 bases are a match to TRBD2. The CDR3 DNA follows: TGCAGCGTTGAAGGCACTAGCGGGGATTACAATGAGCAGTTCTTC. This sequence encodes CSVEGTSGDYNEQFF.